This T cell receptor beta chain was recovered during a study of blood T cell repertoires in COVID-19. About the study: Sources were T cells, B-cell-depleted T cells, or PBMCs; the material itself was cDNA or gDNA.

Methods used by the authors: Counts of nucleated cells, estimated from reference gene primer amplification, were obtained. The repertoire was sequenced with immunoSEQ multiplex PCR; TCRdb's copy has only in-frame clones and lacks some. V, J and clone size are those of that table, while D and trimming were read from the DNA. The profile shows approximately 200,000 clones, around 90% of them singletons. With V trimmed by 4 bases and J by 6 bases, 1 base remained unmatched. CDR1 and CDR2 (germline): MDHEN, SYDVKM. The CDR3 is made up of 13 amino acids. This TCR came from a man between 18 and 29 years old with acute COVID-19. The chain has TRBV28 and TRBJ2-2; 8 positions match TRBD2. Sequenced input: PBMCs or T cells enriched from blood (not recorded which). CDR3 in amino acids: CASSSGGAGELFF. CDR3 bases: TGTGCCAGCAGTTCGGGAGGGGCCGGGGAGCTGTTTTTT.